These 18 T cell receptor beta chains came from one sample sequenced in a study of cytomegalovirus exposure and HLA in healthy donors. PCR amplification relied on 60 Vbeta primers (plus 13 Jbeta primers). Method: immunoSEQ multiplex PCR; TCRdb's copy keeps in-frame clones and lacks some. Among about 170,000 clones, approximately 80% were seen once, and the ten largest hold approximately 5%. Sequencing input: PBMCs. The receptor set was obtained from a woman younger than 35 in good health and CMV-seropositive.

The V call is TRBV25-1, the J call TRBJ2-2, with D tentatively TRBD2 (6 bases). The CDR3 loop spans 16 amino acids. The ends were cut back, 3 bases at V and 2 bases at J, with 13 bases in the middle. Germline V CDR1 and CDR2: MGHDK, SYGVNS. The CDR3 DNA follows: TGTGCCAGCAGTGATCCCCGGGACTTCAACACCGGGGAGCTGTTTTTT. Encoded protein: CASSDPRDFNTGELFF.

This chain joins TRBV29-1 and TRBJ2-7; TRBD2 matches at 9 bases. The V and J ends lost 6 bases and 0 bases, in that order; junction bases with no gene match: 15. The CDR3 has 17 residues. Germline-derived CDR1 and CDR2 are SQVTM and ANQGSEA. Here the CDR3 reads CSVLLRAGGPLSYEQYF. The DNA of the CDR3 is TGCAGCGTGCTCTTACGAGCGGGGGGACCTCTCTCCTACGAGCAGTACTTC.

This clone was counted between two and nine times. The genes are TRBV7-8 and TRBJ2-7; a possible D gene is TRBD1 (5 bases). This CDR3 comprises 14 residues. Trimming shortened V by 4 bases and J by 8 bases, and 18 bases separated the two germline ends. Germline lookup yields CDR1 SGHVS and CDR2 FQNEAQ. CDR3 amino acids: CASSSLTTGLQQYF. CDR3 bases: TGTGCCAGCAGCTCCCTAACCACAGGCCTTCAGCAGTACTTC.

This clone occurred a few times. This chain uses TRBV7-7 with TRBJ2-7; D is ambiguous. Trimming shortened V by 4 bases and J by 0 bases, and 7 bases separated the two germline ends. Germline V gene sequence: CDR1 SSHAT, CDR2 FNYEAQ (reference sequence). CDR3 length: 13 amino acids. CDR3 in amino acids: CASSSGPSYEQYF. The DNA of the CDR3 is TGTGCCAGCAGCTCGGGTCCCTCCTACGAGCAGTACTTC.

The count of this clone is one. V is TRBV7-9 and J is TRBJ2-3; TRBD1 aligns across 7 bases. The CDR3 runs to 15 residues. CDR1 and CDR2 (germline): SEHNR, FQNEAQ (reference sequence). V lost 5 bases to trimming and J lost 4 bases; unmatched junction nucleotides: 9. CDR3 in amino acids: CASSKRDSDPDTQYF. The CDR3 DNA sequence: TGTGCCAGCAGCAAACGGGACAGCGACCCAGATACGCAGTATTTT. The full variable domain, in which reference TRBV7-9 and TRBJ2-3 provide the parts outside the CDR3, is DTGVSQNPRHKITKRGQNVTFRCDPISEHNRLYWYRQTLGQGPEFLTYFQNEAQLEKSRLLSDRFSAERPKGSFSTLEIQRTEQGDSAMYLCASSKRDSDPDTQYFGPGTRLTVL.

The rearrangement uses TRBV7-2 and TRBJ2-1; 10 nucleotides match TRBD2. Germline V gene data show CDR1 as SGHTA and CDR2 as FQGNSA. CDR3 length equals 16 residues. Germline trimming cut 6 bases from V and 7 bases from J; bases unmatched to any gene: 12. In DNA, the CDR3 is TGTGCCAGCAGGTCCAGGAGCGGGGGGGCCTTAAATGAGCAGTTCTTC. Amino acid sequence: CASRSRSGGALNEQFF.

The chain employs TRBV9 and TRBJ2-5; 12 nucleotides align to TRBD2. CDR3 length: 17 residues. Germline values: CDR1 SGDLS, CDR2 YYNGEE. Trimming at V came to 0 bases and at J to 5 bases, leaving 8 bases not matched to a gene. CDR3 bases: TGTGCCAGCAGCGTAGGGGGAACTAGCGGGGGGTCCGAGACCCAGTACTTC. Its protein product is CASSVGGTSGGSETQYF.

The chain combines TRBV19 with TRBJ2-7; D uncertain. Germline CDR1 is LNHDA and CDR2 is SQIVND (reference sequence). The CDR3 sequence is 14 residues long. V lost 0 bases, J lost 4 bases, and 10 bases lay in between. The CDR3 DNA follows: TGTGCCAGTAGTATAGACGAACAGACGTACGAGCAGTACTTC. Encoded protein: CASSIDEQTYEQYF.

In this sample, this clone turned up a few times. V and J are TRBV4-2 and TRBJ2-7; 9 bases are shared with TRBD2. This CDR3 is built from 18 residues. The J segment lost 0 bases and the V segment lost 0 bases, leaving 9 bases of the junction unmatched. Looked up from germline, CDR1 is LGHNA and CDR2 is YNFKEQ. Written as DNA, the CDR3 is TGTGCCAGCAGCCAAGATCCCAGCGGGGGGCCCAACTCCTACGAGCAGTACTTC. This codes for CASSQDPSGGPNSYEQYF.

This rearrangement joins TRBV19 to TRBJ1-1; perhaps TRBD1 as D (5 bases). The CDR3 is made up of 12 amino acids. Trimming took 1 base from V and 9 from J, leaving 9 bases between them. Per germline, CDR1 LNHDA and CDR2 SQIVND (reference sequence). The CDR3 is CASSIAGGQAFF. CDR3 bases: TGTGCCAGTAGTATAGCCGGGGGACAAGCTTTCTTT. The full variable domain, with the rest looked up from reference TRBV19 and TRBJ1-1, is DGGITQSPKYLFRKEGQNVTLSCEQNLNHDAMYWYRQDPGQGLRLIYYSQIVNDFQKGDIAEGYSVSREKKESFPLTVTSAQKNPTAFYLCASSIAGGQAFFGQGTRLTVV.

This chain links TRBV5-1 with TRBJ1-3; D is perhaps TRBD1 (6 bases). The CDR3 is made up of 17 amino acids. V lost 0 bases and J lost 3, with 16 bases in between. In germline, CDR1 is SGHRS, CDR2 YFSETQ. The CDR3 protein is CASSLAAGVSFGNTIYF. The CDR3 DNA reads as TGCGCCAGCAGCTTGGCCGCAGGGGTGAGCTTTGGAAACACCATATATTTT.

This chain links TRBV11-2 with TRBJ2-2, with 9 bases aligning to TRBD2. The CDR3 totals 14 residues. CDR1 is SGHAT and CDR2 is FQNNGV in the germline V gene. Trimming took 7 bases from V and 3 from J; bases not matched to a gene: 3. The CDR3 loop reads CASKVAGDTGELFF. In DNA, the CDR3 is TGTGCCAGCAAGGTAGCGGGGGACACCGGGGAGCTGTTTTTT.

The chain employs TRBV11-3 and TRBJ2-7, with D possibly being TRBD2 (6 bases). V was pared by 6 bases and J by 0 bases, with 12 bases between. This CDR3 has 14 residues. The germline gives CDR1 SGHNT, CDR2 YENEEA. CDR3 protein: CASSRDSHSYEQYF. CDR3 DNA: TGTGCCAGCAGTAGGGACTCTCACTCCTACGAGCAGTACTTC.

This chain uses TRBV6-5 with TRBJ2-4; D uncertain. Germline CDR1 is MNHEY and CDR2 is SVGAGI. V was cut by 8 bases and J by 5 bases, with 7 bases left in between. The length of the CDR3 is 11 residues. CDR3 DNA sequence: TGTGCCAGCTCCCGGGAAAACATTCAGTACTTC. Amino acids: CASSRENIQYF.

V is TRBV19 and J is TRBJ2-7; TRBD1 agrees at 9 bases. This CDR3 comprises 13 residues. With V trimmed by 10 bases and J by 3 bases, 7 bases remained unmatched. Looked up from germline, CDR1 is LNHDA and CDR2 is SQIVND (reference sequence). The CDR3 bases are TGTGCCACGGCCGGGACAGGGCTCTACGAGCAGTACTTC. Its protein is CATAGTGLYEQYF.

Note on this clone: This specimen includes other DNA sequences encoding the same CDR3. The chain carries TRBV2 and TRBJ1-1; TRBD1 aligns across 10 bases. V shed 6 bases and J 6 bases; nucleotides not matched to a gene: 13. The CDR3 is 16 residues long. CDR1 is SNHLY and CDR2 is FYNNEI in the germline V gene. CDR3 sequence reads: CASRSDLGQGWAEAFF. Here the CDR3 DNA reads TGTGCCAGCAGGTCGGACCTGGGACAGGGGTGGGCTGAAGCTTTCTTT.

The chain is built from TRBV7-3 and TRBJ2-3; 9 nucleotides agree with TRBD2. From germline, CDR1 is SGHTA and CDR2 FQGTGA. The V segment lost 5 bases and the J segment 3 bases; nucleotides outside the gene matches: 15. The CDR3 has 18 amino acids. As DNA, the CDR3 is TGTGCCAGCAGCCTGATGGGCGGGGGGGCTTTTAGAACAGATACGCAGTATTTT. It is translated as CASSLMGGGAFRTDTQYF.

This clone was observed a single time. This chain links TRBV4-1 with TRBJ2-3; 8 nucleotides line up with TRBD2. The V segment lost 1 base and the J segment 2 bases; nucleotides outside the gene matches: 11. The germline V gene encodes CDR1 MGHRA and CDR2 YSYEKL. The CDR3 loop spans 18 amino acids. The CDR3 reads CASSQGLLAGFFTDTQYF. The CDR3 nucleotides are TGCGCCAGCAGCCAAGGTCTCCTAGCGGGTTTTTTCACAGATACGCAGTATTTT.